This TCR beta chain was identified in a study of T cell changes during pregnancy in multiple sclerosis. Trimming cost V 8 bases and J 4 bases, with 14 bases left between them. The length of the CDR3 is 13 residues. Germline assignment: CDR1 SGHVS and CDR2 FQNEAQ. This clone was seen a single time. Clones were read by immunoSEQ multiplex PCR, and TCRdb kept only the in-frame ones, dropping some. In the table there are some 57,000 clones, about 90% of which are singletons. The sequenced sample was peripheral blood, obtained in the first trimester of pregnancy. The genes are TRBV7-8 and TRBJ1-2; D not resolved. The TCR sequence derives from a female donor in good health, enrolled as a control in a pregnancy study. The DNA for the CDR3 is TGTGCCAGCCGAGGAGGCGGCTCCTATGGCTACACCTTC. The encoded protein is CASRGGGSYGYTF.